The 6 T cell receptor beta chains below were found in one sample sequenced in a study of OX40 agonist ivuxolimab in advanced cancers. TCRdb's copy holds only in-frame clones and misses some; the assay was immunoSEQ multiplex PCR. The sample lists more than 70,000 clones; roughly 90% were seen once. The sequenced sample was CD4+ or CD8+ T cells sorted from blood, obtained in a trial of the OX40 agonist ivuxolimab. The receptors here all came from an adult with an advanced solid tumor such as melanoma, head and neck, liver or kidney cancer.

This sequence joins TRBV19 and TRBJ2-2, with 10 bases aligning to TRBD2. The CDR3 loop spans 14 amino acids. V lost 8 bases, J lost 7 bases, and 7 bases stayed unmatched. The germline V gene has CDR1 LNHDA and CDR2 SQIVND (reference sequence). Here the CDR3 reads CASDSGRSSGELFF. CDR3 DNA: TGTGCCAGTGATAGCGGGAGGTCTAGCGGGGAGCTGTTTTTT.

The chain has TRBV19 and TRBJ2-1, with 8 bases aligning to TRBD2. Trimming took 5 bases from V and 5 from J; bases not matched to a gene: 8. The CDR3 length is 15 residues. Germline assignment: CDR1 LNHDA and CDR2 SQIVND (reference sequence). This CDR3 reads CASSAGTRDHNEQFF. In DNA, the CDR3 is TGTGCCAGTAGTGCCGGGACTAGGGACCACAATGAGCAGTTCTTC.

The chain recombines TRBV5-1 with TRBJ1-1; perhaps TRBD1 as D (5 bases). The CDR3 has 16 residues. The germline V gene has CDR1 SGHRS and CDR2 YFSETQ. With 1 base removed from V and 5 bases from J, the gap between germline ends came to 18 bases. CDR3 sequence (DNA): TGCGCCAGCAGCTTGAACGGGGGGTCCCCTCGAACTGAAGCTTTCTTT. It codes for CASSLNGGSPRTEAFF.

The chain couples TRBV5-1 to TRBJ2-1; TRBD2 aligns across 7 bases. Germline V gene data show CDR1 as SGHRS and CDR2 as YFSETQ. The CDR3 sequence is 14 residues long. The V and J ends lost 3 bases and 6 bases, in that order; junction bases with no gene match: 6. CDR3 amino acids: CASSSGLGSNEQFF. CDR3 nucleotide sequence: TGCGCCAGCAGCTCCGGACTAGGAAGCAATGAGCAGTTCTTC.

The genes are TRBV28 and TRBJ2-6, with D uncertain. The CDR3 loop spans 15 amino acids. Germline lookup yields CDR1 MDHEN and CDR2 SYDVKM. V dropped 2 bases and J dropped 0 bases, with 5 bases sitting between them. The DNA for the CDR3 is TGTGCCAGCAGTTTAAGCATCTCTGGGGCCAACGTCCTGACTTTC. Amino acids: CASSLSISGANVLTF.

The chain joins TRBV4-3 to TRBJ2-1; TRBD1 or TRBD2 may be the D gene (5 bases each). CDR3 length: 14 amino acids. Trimming removed 3 bases at V and 8 bases at J, with 14 bases between. Germline CDR1 and CDR2: LGHNA and YSLEER. The CDR3 here is CASSHGVGADEQFF. The CDR3 bases are TGCGCCAGCAGCCACGGGGTCGGGGCCGATGAGCAGTTCTTC.